This T cell receptor (beta chain) emerged from a study of blood T cell repertoires in COVID-19. Study details: The United States, Italy and Spain provided the acute and convalescent COVID-19 samples. Sources were T cells, B-cell-depleted T cells, or PBMCs; the material itself was cDNA or gDNA.

This CDR3 has 17 amino acids. Trimming cost V 3 bases and J 0 bases; bases outside gene matches: 8. Germline CDR1 and CDR2: SGHNT and YYREEE (reference sequence). In the authors' workflow: Estimation of nucleated cell counts relied on the amplification of reference gene primers. Some clones are missing from TCRdb's copy, which holds only in-frame ones; the method was immunoSEQ multiplex PCR. V, J and clone size reflect that table, while D and trimming were determined from the DNA. The sample carries roughly 160,000 clones, just over 85% recorded once. This chain links TRBV5-4 with TRBJ1-3; 8 positions agree with TRBD1. This receptor was taken from a man aged 50-59 years with active or convalescent COVID-19. Specimen: peripheral blood. CDR3 in amino acids: CASSSRQGSDSGNTIYF. The CDR3 coding sequence is TGTGCCAGCAGCTCGAGACAGGGGTCCGACTCTGGAAACACCATATATTTT.